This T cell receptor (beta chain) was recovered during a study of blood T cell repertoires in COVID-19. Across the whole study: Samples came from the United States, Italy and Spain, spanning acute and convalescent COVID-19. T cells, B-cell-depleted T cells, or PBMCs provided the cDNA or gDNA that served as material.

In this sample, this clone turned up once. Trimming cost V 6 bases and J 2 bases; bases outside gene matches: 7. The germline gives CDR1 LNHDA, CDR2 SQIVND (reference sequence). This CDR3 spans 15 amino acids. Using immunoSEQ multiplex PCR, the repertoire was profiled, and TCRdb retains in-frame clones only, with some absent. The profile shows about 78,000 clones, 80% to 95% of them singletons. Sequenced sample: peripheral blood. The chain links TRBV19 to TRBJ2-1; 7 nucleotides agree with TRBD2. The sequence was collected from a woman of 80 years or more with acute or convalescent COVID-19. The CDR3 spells CASSQTSVTYNEQFF. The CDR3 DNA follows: TGTGCCAGTAGCCAAACTAGCGTCACCTACAATGAGCAGTTCTTC.